What follows are 13 T cell receptor beta chains derived from one specimen sequenced in a study of blood T cell repertoires in COVID-19. The repertoire was sequenced with immunoSEQ multiplex PCR; TCRdb's copy has only in-frame clones and lacks some. Of tens of thousands of clones in the sample, 75% to 90% are singletons; the top ten hold around 10%. What was sequenced was peripheral blood. The receptor set was obtained from a human donor in a cohort sampled during active COVID-19.

The CDR3 protein is CASSWTGEDTQYF. In DNA, the CDR3 is TGTGCCAGCAGTTGGACAGGGGAAGATACGCAGTATTTT. The gene calls are TRBV28 and TRBJ2-3; 9 bases are a match to TRBD1. The CDR3 sequence is 13 residues long. CDR1 and CDR2 (germline): MDHEN, SYDVKM. V lost 4 bases and J lost 5; bases outside the gene matches: 1. The whole variable domain, remainder taken from reference TRBV28 and TRBJ2-3, is DVKVTQSSRYLVKRTGEKVFLECVQDMDHENMFWYRQDPGLGLRLIYFSYDVKMKEKGDIPEGYSVSREKKERFSLILESASTNQTSMYLCASSWTGEDTQYFGPGTRLTVL.

V is TRBV13 and J is TRBJ2-7; 9 bases are shared with TRBD1. V gave up 5 bases and J gave up 5 bases; unmatched junction bases: 13. The CDR3 spans 16 residues. CDR1 is PRHDT, CDR2 FYEKMQ, per germline (reference sequence). CDR3: CASSIRLGTGSDEQYF. In DNA form, the CDR3 reads TGTGCCAGCAGCATACGCTTGGGGACAGGGTCTGACGAGCAGTACTTC.

As DNA, the CDR3 is TGCGCCAGCAGCCTCACAGGGGGGCCCCAGCCCCAGCATTTT. Encoded protein: CASSLTGGPQPQHF. This chain links TRBV5-1 with TRBJ1-5; 8 bases align to TRBD1. Germline values: CDR1 SGHRS, CDR2 YFSETQ. The CDR3 extends over 14 amino acids. V trimming: 4 bases; J trimming: 7 bases; junction bases outside the gene matches: 7.

The rearrangement links TRBV15 to TRBJ1-4, with D possibly being TRBD1 (6 bases). V was trimmed by 0 bases and J by 7 bases, leaving 12 bases between them. This CDR3 has 15 residues. CDR1 is LNHNV, CDR2 YYDKDF, per germline (reference sequence). CDR3 DNA: TGTGCCACCAGCAGAGAAACAGGGTGGGGTGAAAAACTGTTTTTT. Amino acids: CATSRETGWGEKLFF.

The J gene is TRBJ1-4, the V gene TRBV6-5; 8 bases are shared with TRBD1. The germline V gene encodes CDR1 MNHEY and CDR2 SVGAGI. V was pared by 6 bases and J by 5 bases, with 5 bases of the junction left unmatched. The CDR3 is 14 amino acids. The CDR3 DNA sequence: TGTGCCAGCAGGTCGGACAGGGTGAATGAAAAACTGTTTTTT. It codes for CASRSDRVNEKLFF.

The chain recombines TRBV7-2 with TRBJ2-1; no clear D gene. This CDR3 is built from 13 residues. V lost 1 base, J lost 5 bases, and 6 bases lay in between. Germline V CDR1 and CDR2: SGHTA, FQGNSA. The CDR3 spells CASSLGQDNEQFF. In nucleotides, the CDR3 is TGTGCCAGCAGCTTAGGGCAGGACAATGAGCAGTTCTTC.

This rearrangement joins TRBV6-6 to TRBJ1-6; a weak D match, TRBD1 (5 bases). The CDR3 runs 15 residues. From germline, CDR1 is MNHNY and CDR2 SVGAGI (reference sequence). The germline V and J ends were trimmed by 0 bases and 10 bases, with 13 bases remaining between them. The CDR3 is CASSYSGRVESPLHF. The CDR3, as DNA: TGTGCCAGCAGTTACTCGGGGCGAGTAGAGTCACCCCTCCACTTT.

The genes are TRBV7-9 and TRBJ1-4; D perhaps matches TRBD1 (5 bases). The CDR3 has 14 residues. Germline loops: CDR1 SEHNR, CDR2 FQNEAQ (reference sequence). The V gene lost 2 bases and the J gene lost 7 bases, with 11 bases spanning the gap. The chain's CDR3 is CASSLSGGSEKLFF. The CDR3 DNA sequence: TGTGCCAGCAGCTTATCTGGGGGGAGTGAAAAACTGTTTTTT.

This clone was observed once. The chain recombines TRBV13 with TRBJ2-7, with 7 bases identical to TRBD1. From germline, CDR1 is PRHDT and CDR2 FYEKMQ (reference sequence). This CDR3 contains 16 residues. With 5 bases clipped from V and 1 base from J, the junction kept 11 bases outside the gene matches. The CDR3 loop is CASSPNTGARSYEQYF. In DNA form, the CDR3 reads TGTGCCAGCAGCCCGAACACAGGGGCCAGGTCCTACGAGCAGTACTTC.

This rearrangement joins TRBV6-1 to TRBJ1-6; D gene ambiguous. The CDR3 totals 16 residues. The germline CDR1 and CDR2 sequences are MNHNS and SASEGT. Trimming removed 4 bases at V and 0 bases at J, with 10 bases between. CDR3: CASSAGDFSYNSPLHF. The CDR3 DNA is TGTGCCAGCAGTGCGGGTGATTTCTCCTATAATTCACCCCTCCACTTT.

This chain uses TRBV19 with TRBJ1-2, with D perhaps TRBD1 (6 bases). The V gene lost 4 bases and the J gene lost 2 bases, with 8 bases spanning the gap. Germline assignment: CDR1 LNHDA and CDR2 SQIVND (reference sequence). The CDR3 has 13 amino acids. In nucleotides, the CDR3 is TGTGCCAGTAGTAGGGACACCAACTATGGCTACACCTTC. Translated: CASSRDTNYGYTF.

This chain connects TRBV11-2 to TRBJ2-3; possibly TRBD2 for D (5 bases). The CDR3 consists of 14 residues. In germline, CDR1 is SGHAT, CDR2 FQNNGV. V gave up 6 bases and J gave up 6 bases, with 16 bases separating them. CDR3 protein: CASRPLLEDDTQYF. CDR3 sequence (DNA): TGTGCCAGCAGGCCCCTCTTGGAGGATGATACGCAGTATTTT.

The chain uses TRBV5-4 and TRBJ1-2; 8 bases map to TRBD1. Germline CDR1 SGHNT, CDR2 YYREEE (reference sequence). The CDR3 has 15 amino acids. V lost 4 bases, J lost 4 bases, and 9 bases stayed unmatched. As DNA, the CDR3 is TGTGCCAGCAGCGTGCCGGACAGGGAATTCTATGGCTACACCTTC. Translation gives CASSVPDREFYGYTF. The variable domain in full, completed from reference TRBV5-4 and TRBJ1-2, reads ETGVTQSPTHLIKTRGQQVTLRCSSQSGHNTVSWYQQALGQGPQFIFQYYREEENGRGNFPPRFSGLQFPNYSSELNVNALELDDSALYLCASSVPDREFYGYTFGSGTRLTVV.